This paragraph reports one TCR beta chain. What antigen it recognizes has not been identified. It has no much larger one-base neighbor in the sample; base qualities were not kept. Libraries were constructed by the immunoSEQ multiplex PCR assay. The clones in this table, taken by TCRdb from immuneACCESS, are in-frame only. Not every clone is retained; where verified, under half of the shortfall comes from an unresolved V gene, and the cause of the rest is unknown. The sample data list some 49,000 clones, and roughly nine tenths of these were observed just once. The ten largest clones add up to about 3.9% of the sample. This sample is part of a study of technical replicates of blood from several donors (dated by TCRdb to 2016 to 2017). In the germline V gene, CDR1 corresponds to MGHRA and CDR2 to YSYEKL. Trimmed from V: 1 base; trimmed from J: 6 bases; junction bases lacking a gene match: 14. From the cysteine through the phenylalanine, the CDR3 covers 17 amino acids. Only CDR3 DNA remains: 51 bases, in frame from the first base.

This chain joins TRBV4-1 to TRBJ1-2, and 7 junction bases match TRBD1. The sequence was collected from a human donor in good health. Some clones in this sample may be carry-over from other donors' samples. Sequencing used PBMCs. The CDR3 region has the sequence CASSQGWLIGTENGYTF. The nucleotides are TGCGCCAGCAGCCAAGGCTGGTTGATAGGGACAGAAAATGGCTACACCTTC.